Listed below are T cell receptor beta chains from one sample, sequenced in a study of cytomegalovirus exposure and HLA in healthy donors. Here immunoSEQ multiplex PCR was the method, and the copy in TCRdb shows in-frame clones only, minus some. The sample lists about 130,000 clones, 74% occurring once. The sample was PBMCs. These receptors were taken from a woman aged 50 to 60 in good health and CMV-seropositive. Each CDR3 is given without its conserved first and last residue. Fields, in order: CDR3 protein, V gene, D gene, clone size. The D gene is left open where the match is weak. Some rows mark clone size as missing; the rest say once, few, many or name a class of expanded clone.

CDR3: ASNVDSGRTDTQY; V: TRBV6-1; D: TRBD2; size: .
CDR3: ASSQNGGDSIGTQY; V: TRBV4-3; D: TRBD2; size: .
CDR3: ASKSELYEQY; V: TRBV6-1; D: .; size: .
CDR3: ASSPRWAENSPLH; V: TRBV6-5; D: .; size: .
CDR3: ASSQGAQDYGYT; V: TRBV7-2; D: TRBD1; size: .
CDR3: ASSIDEGVYTEAF; V: TRBV19; D: .; size: .
CDR3: ATRGLNQPQH; V: TRBV6-5; D: .; size: .
CDR3: ATSRVKSLGGELF; V: TRBV15; D: .; size: .
CDR3: ASSEMGRWYEQY; V: TRBV25-1; D: .; size: .
CDR3: ASSESLPRRGTQY; V: TRBV10-1; D: .; size: .
CDR3: ASSYSRLAGNEQF; V: TRBV6-5; D: TRBD2; size: .
CDR3: ASSVRQAEAF; V: TRBV7-9; D: .; size: .
CDR3: ASSYGGVSYEQY; V: TRBV6-5; D: TRBD2; size: .
CDR3: ASSVGPSGGTDTQY; V: TRBV9; D: TRBD2; size: .
CDR3: ASEGAGELF; V: TRBV10-2; D: .; size: .
CDR3: ASSQRTERMAEQY; V: TRBV21-1; D: .; size: once
CDR3: ASSDIGKLF; V: TRBV6-6; D: .; size: .
CDR3: ASSFPAGGKETQY; V: TRBV5-4; D: TRBD1; size: .
CDR3: ATSSGQGQETQY; V: TRBV15; D: .; size: once
CDR3: AWSVRWRAYDEQY; V: TRBV30; D: .; size: .